The rows below give T cell receptor beta chains drawn from one sample of a study of vaccination effects on CD4 cells after COVID-19. Their target antigens are unknown. The table came from immunoSEQ multiplex PCR; TCRdb's copy has only in-frame clones and leaves some out. The repertoire consists of 40,000 to 55,000 clones, with roughly 74% occurring once and the leading ten covering roughly 7.8%. The material was CD4+ T cells from PBMCs cultured without peptide, obtained before COVID-19 vaccination. These receptors were obtained from a human donor who had a prior SARS-CoV-2 infection. Both conserved end residues are part of each CDR3. D genes are given only for firm matches. Clone sizes are given selectively: once, few, many, or a class where the clone is expanded.

>TRBV5-4|TRBD1|TRBJ1-1|-
TGTGCCAGCAGCTTTTACAGGGGCAGCACTGAAGCTTTCTTT
CASSFYRGSTEAFF
>TRBV7-3|-|TRBJ2-3|once
TGTGCCAGCAGCCCATCAAGGAGCACAGATACGCAGTATTTT
CASSPSRSTDTQYF
>TRBV2|-|TRBJ1-5|few
TGTGCCAGCAGTGAAGGGTTAGGGAATCAGCCCCAGCATTTT
CASSEGLGNQPQHF
>TRBV2|-|TRBJ2-7|-
TGTGCCAGCAGTGCGGGTGTATTATCTAGCCTCCTGCACGAGCAGTACTTC
CASSAGVLSSLLHEQYF
>TRBV15|-|TRBJ2-7|-
TGTGCCACCAGCAGAGGTCCCGGGGATCTTCGCTACGAGCAGTACTTC
CATSRGPGDLRYEQYF
>TRBV6-2/TRBV6-3|-|TRBJ1-5|few
TGTGCCAGCAGTATGGGGGACCATAGCAATCAGCCCCAGCATTTT
CASSMGDHSNQPQHF
>TRBV2|-|TRBJ2-3|-
TGTGCCAGCAGGGCCGGTGCAGGGGTAAACACAGATACGCAGTATTTT
CASRAGAGVNTDTQYF
>TRBV5-4|-|TRBJ1-3|-
TGTGCCAGCAGCTTGGTGGCAGGAGATGGAAACACCATATATTTT
CASSLVAGDGNTIYF
>TRBV7-9|-|TRBJ2-7|-
TGTGCCAGCAGTCGAGGTTGGGTCGGCCGGACGAGCTCCTACGAGCAGTACTTC
CASSRGWVGRTSSYEQYF
>TRBV6-1|TRBD1|TRBJ2-5|-
TGTGCCAGCAGTGAAGTTTGGGACAGGGAAGAGACCCAGTACTTC
CASSEVWDREETQYF
>TRBV3-1/TRBV3-2|-|TRBJ2-5|-
TGTGCCAGCAGCTACAACCCTAGCGTGGAGACCCAGTACTTC
CASSYNPSVETQYF
>TRBV3-1/TRBV3-2|-|TRBJ1-1|-
TGTGCCAGCAGCCAAGGGGAGCGGAGGGAAGCTTTCTTT
CASSQGERREAFF
>TRBV24-1|-|TRBJ2-1|-
TGTGCCACCAGTGAACTCCCAAGAGGTCCCAAGCAGTTCTTC
CATSELPRGPKQFF
>TRBV7-9|TRBD1|TRBJ1-6|few
TGTGCCAGCAGCGTGACAGGGGACGCACCCCTCCACTTT
CASSVTGDAPLHF
>TRBV11-2|-|TRBJ2-1|-
TGTGCCAGCAGCTTCCTAGTTGGCAATTGGGAGCAGTTCTTC
CASSFLVGNWEQFF
>TRBV7-9|TRBD1|TRBJ1-1|few
TGTGCCAGCAGCTTACAGGGGGACACTGAAGCTTTCTTT
CASSLQGDTEAFF
>TRBV4-3|-|TRBJ2-1|-
TGCGCCAGCAGCCAAGATCCCCATGGTGAGCAGTTCTTC
CASSQDPHGEQFF
>TRBV29-1|-|TRBJ2-2|-
TGCAGCGCAGGGGGGTGGGACGTCGGGGAGCTGTTTTTT
CSAGGWDVGELFF
>TRBV7-9|-|TRBJ2-5|-
TGTGCCAGCAGCTTAGGGGTTGGGGGGATATACCAAGAGACCCAGTACTTC
CASSLGVGGIYQETQYF
>TRBV13|-|TRBJ2-2|few
TGTGCCAGCAGCCCCTCCCCCGGGGAGCTGTTTTTT
CASSPSPGELFF
>TRBV18|TRBD2|TRBJ2-5|-
TGTGCCAGCGGGACTTCGACTAGCTGGAAAGAGACCCAGTACTTC
CASGTSTSWKETQYF
>TRBV2|-|TRBJ2-1|-
TGTGCCAGCAGTGAGGTGACTAGCTGGCAGGGGGATGAGCAGTTCTTC
CASSEVTSWQGDEQFF
>TRBV24-1|-|TRBJ2-1|few
TGTGCCACCAGTGATTACAATGAGCAGTTCTTC
CATSDYNEQFF
>TRBV5-1|-|TRBJ1-2|-
TGCGCCAGCAGCTCCTTATCGGGAACGGGAGGCTACACCTTC
CASSSLSGTGGYTF
>TRBV5-6|TRBD2|TRBJ2-1|-
TGTGCCAGCAGCTTGGTGAAGCGGAGCGGGACGATGTTCGATGAGCAGTTCTTC
CASSLVKRSGTMFDEQFF
>TRBV5-5|-|TRBJ2-5|few
TGTGCCAGCAGCTTCAGCCCCGGAGAGACCCAGTACTTC
CASSFSPGETQYF
>TRBV27|-|TRBJ1-2|-
TGTGCCAGCAGTTCGACAGTTGACTATGGCTACACCTTC
CASSSTVDYGYTF
>TRBV7-2|-|TRBJ2-1|-
TGTGCCAGCAGCTTAGGGATTAGCGGTTACTACAATGAGCAGTTCTTC
CASSLGISGYYNEQFF
>TRBV18|-|TRBJ1-2|once
TGTGCCAGCTCCCCACAGGGTCCGGAGGCCTATGGCTACACCTTC
CASSPQGPEAYGYTF
>TRBV11-1|-|TRBJ2-2|once
TGTGCCAGCAGCTTCGGACCCCAGACGAACACCGGGGAGCTGTTTTTT
CASSFGPQTNTGELFF
>TRBV19|-|TRBJ2-7|-
TGTGCCAGTAGTCCCCGGGACGGAACCTACGAGCAGTACTTC
CASSPRDGTYEQYF
>TRBV30|-|TRBJ1-2|few
TGTGCCTGGAGAAACAGGGTGGATGGCTACACCTTC
CAWRNRVDGYTF
>TRBV24-1|TRBD1|TRBJ2-5|-
TGTGCCACCAATCCCGGGACAGGGTTCGAGACCCAGTACTTC
CATNPGTGFETQYF
>TRBV6-2/TRBV6-3|TRBD1|TRBJ2-1|-
TGTGCCAGTAGCCCCTTGGACAGGAGCAATGAGCAGTTCTTC
CASSPLDRSNEQFF
>TRBV5-1|TRBD2|TRBJ2-5|-
TGCGCCAGCAGCCCGTCATTAGCGGGGGGCTCCCAGTACTTC
CASSPSLAGGSQYF
>TRBV7-8|-|TRBJ2-2|-
TGTGCCAGCAGCTTAGTGGGGGGCGGGGAGCTGTTTTTT
CASSLVGGGELFF
>TRBV4-2|TRBD1|TRBJ1-5|-
TGTGCCAGCAGCCAAGAAACAGGGGCTAGCAATCAGCCCCAGCATTTT
CASSQETGASNQPQHF
>TRBV19|TRBD1|TRBJ1-5|-
TGTGCCAGTTATGGGACAGGGCTTAAAAATCAGCCCCAGCATTTT
CASYGTGLKNQPQHF
>TRBV6-6|TRBD1|TRBJ1-3|-
TGTGCCAGCATCCAAGACAGGGTAACCTCTGGAAACACCATATATTTT
CASIQDRVTSGNTIYF
>TRBV5-4|-|TRBJ1-2|-
TGTGCCAGCACCCCCTCGGGTGGGGCCTTTGGCTACACCTTC
CASTPSGGAFGYTF
>TRBV18|-|TRBJ2-5|-
TGTGCCAGCTCACCACTGAACCGCCAAGAGACCCAGTACTTC
CASSPLNRQETQYF
>TRBV13|TRBD2|TRBJ2-7|-
TGTGCCAGCAGCCCCGGGACTAGCGACTCCTACGAGCAGTACTTC
CASSPGTSDSYEQYF
>TRBV9|TRBD2|TRBJ2-3|once
TGTGCCAGCACCATGGGCGGGAGAGGAGATACGCAGTATTTT
CASTMGGRGDTQYF
>TRBV4-3|-|TRBJ1-2|once
TGCGCCAGCAGCCAAGTGGGCAGGGGCAGTGGCTACACCTTC
CASSQVGRGSGYTF
>TRBV7-8|TRBD1|TRBJ2-1|-
TGTGCCAGCAGCTTAAGGGGGCCGGGCAATGAGCAGTTCTTC
CASSLRGPGNEQFF